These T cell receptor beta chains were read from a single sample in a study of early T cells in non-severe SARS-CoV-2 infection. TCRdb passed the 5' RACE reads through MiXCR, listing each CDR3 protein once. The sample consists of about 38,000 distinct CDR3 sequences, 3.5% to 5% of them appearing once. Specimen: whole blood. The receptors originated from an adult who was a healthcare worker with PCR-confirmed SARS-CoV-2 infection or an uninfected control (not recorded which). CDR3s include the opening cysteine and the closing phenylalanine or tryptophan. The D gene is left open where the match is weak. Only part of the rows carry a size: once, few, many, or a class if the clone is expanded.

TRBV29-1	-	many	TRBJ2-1	CSVEIHHNEQFF	TGCAGCGTTGAAATCCATCACAATGAGCAGTTCTTC
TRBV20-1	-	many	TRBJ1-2	CSARWQGSYGYTF	TGCAGTGCTAGGTGGCAGGGGAGCTATGGCTACACCTTC
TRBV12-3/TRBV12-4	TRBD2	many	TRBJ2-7	CASSPQGLSEQYF	TGTGCCAGCAGTCCGCAGGGACTAAGCGAGCAGTACTTC
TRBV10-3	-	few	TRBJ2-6	CAILGGGGPTSGANVLTF	TGTGCCATCCTTGGTGGAGGGGGCCCAACCTCTGGGGCCAACGTCCTGACTTTC
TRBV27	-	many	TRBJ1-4	CASSPELNEKLFF	TGTGCCAGCAGCCCAGAACTTAATGAAAAACTGTTTTTT
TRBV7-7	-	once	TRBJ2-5	CASSQTGRRETQYF	TGTGCCAGCAGCCAAACAGGGCGGAGGGAGACCCAGTACTTC
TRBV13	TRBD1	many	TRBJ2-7	CASSVSRTGGNAEQYF	TGTGCCAGCAGCGTAAGTCGGACAGGGGGCAACGCCGAGCAGTACTTC
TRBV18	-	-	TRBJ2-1	CASSPGGGRNEQFF	TGTGCCAGCTCACCCGGGGGTGGACGAAATGAGCAGTTCTTC
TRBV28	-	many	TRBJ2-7	CASSSRQTGEAYEQYF	TGTGCCAGCAGTTCCCGACAAACCGGGGAGGCCTACGAGCAGTACTTC
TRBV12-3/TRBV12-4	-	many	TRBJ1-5	CASSLTEQPQHF	TGTGCCAGCAGTTTAACGGAGCAGCCCCAGCATTTT
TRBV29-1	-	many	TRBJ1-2	CSVEEFEETLNEGYTF	TGCAGCGTTGAAGAGTTTGAGGAGACACTTAACGAAGGCTACACCTTC
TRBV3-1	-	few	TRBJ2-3	CASSQDWGRGSSDTQYF	TGTGCCAGCAGCCAAGATTGGGGACGGGGTTCGTCAGATACGCAGTATTTT
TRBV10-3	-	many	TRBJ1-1	CATSYQTVNTEAFF	TGTGCCACTTCATACCAGACGGTGAACACTGAAGCTTTCTTT
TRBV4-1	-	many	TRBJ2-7	CASSREGVRGNEQYF	TGCGCCAGCAGCCGAGAGGGAGTCAGGGGCAATGAGCAGTACTTC
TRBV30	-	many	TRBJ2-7	CAWSPGPVRGTYEQYF	TGTGCCTGGAGTCCTGGCCCGGTCAGGGGAACCTACGAGCAGTACTTC
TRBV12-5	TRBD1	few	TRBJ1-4	CASGLPPGQVFF	TGTGCTAGTGGTTTGCCACCAGGACAGGTCTTTTTT
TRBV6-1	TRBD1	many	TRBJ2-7	CASSVLGQFREQYF	TGTGCCAGCAGTGTCCTGGGACAGTTCCGCGAGCAGTACTTC
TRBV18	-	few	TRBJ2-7	CASSLPLGEQYF	TGTGCCAGCTCCCTGCCTCTCGGGGAGCAGTACTTC
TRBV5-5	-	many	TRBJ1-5	CASSLGESRAPQHF	TGTGCCAGCAGCTTGGGGGAGTCGCGGGCCCCCCAGCATTTT
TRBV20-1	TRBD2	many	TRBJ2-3	CSASPGTSGPTDTQYF	TGCAGTGCTAGCCCTGGGACTAGCGGGCCCACAGATACGCAGTATTTT
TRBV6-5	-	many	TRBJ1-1	CASSSRGDTEAFF	TGTGCCAGCAGTTCCCGAGGTGACACTGAAGCTTTCTTT
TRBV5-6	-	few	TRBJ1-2	CASSPRGANYGYTF	TGTGCCAGCAGCCCCCGAGGAGCTAACTATGGCTACACCTTC
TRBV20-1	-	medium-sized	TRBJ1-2	CSASIGGYTF	TGCAGTGCTAGTATAGGAGGCTACACCTTC
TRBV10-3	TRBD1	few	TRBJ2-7	CAGGTGDGNEQYF	TGTGCCGGCGGGACAGGGGATGGCAACGAGCAGTACTTC
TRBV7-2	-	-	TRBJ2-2	CASSFGLNTGELFF	TGTGCCAGCAGCTTTGGACTAAACACCGGGGAGCTGTTTTTT
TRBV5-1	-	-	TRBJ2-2	CASSLGQEKNTGELFF	TGCGCCAGCAGCTTGGGACAGGAAAAGAACACCGGGGAGCTGTTTTTT
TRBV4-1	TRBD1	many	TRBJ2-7	CASSHSDRDHEQYF	TGCGCCAGCAGCCATTCGGACAGGGACCACGAGCAGTACTTC
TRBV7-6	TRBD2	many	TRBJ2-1	CASSLGAGGLNEQFF	TGTGCCAGCAGCCTGGGAGCGGGGGGGTTGAATGAGCAGTTCTTC
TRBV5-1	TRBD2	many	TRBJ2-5	CASSLDASGGQETQYF	TGCGCCAGCAGCTTGGATGCTAGCGGGGGACAAGAGACCCAGTACTTC
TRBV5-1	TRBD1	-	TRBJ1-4	CASRTGRGANEKLFF	TGCGCCAGCAGGACAGGCAGGGGGGCTAATGAAAAACTGTTTTTT
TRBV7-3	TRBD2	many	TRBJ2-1	CASSLTGAGGYNEQFF	TGTGCCAGCAGCTTAACTGGAGCGGGGGGCTACAATGAGCAGTTCTTC